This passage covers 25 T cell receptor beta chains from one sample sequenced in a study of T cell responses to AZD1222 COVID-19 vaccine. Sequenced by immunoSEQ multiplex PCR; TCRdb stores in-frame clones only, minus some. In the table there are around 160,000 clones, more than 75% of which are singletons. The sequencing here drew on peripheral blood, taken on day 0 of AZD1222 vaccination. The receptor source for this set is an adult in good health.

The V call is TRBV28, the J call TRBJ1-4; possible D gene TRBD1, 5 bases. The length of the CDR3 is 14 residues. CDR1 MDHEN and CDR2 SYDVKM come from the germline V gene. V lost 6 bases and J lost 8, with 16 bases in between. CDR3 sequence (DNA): TGTGCCAGCAGACCCACGGGGGTACGGGAAAAACTGTTTTTT. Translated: CASRPTGVREKLFF.

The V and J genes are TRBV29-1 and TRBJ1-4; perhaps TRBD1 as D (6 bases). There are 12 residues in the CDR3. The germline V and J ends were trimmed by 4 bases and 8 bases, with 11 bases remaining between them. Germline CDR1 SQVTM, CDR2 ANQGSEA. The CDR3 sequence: CSVGGAEEKLFF. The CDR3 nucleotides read TGCAGCGTTGGGGGGGCGGAAGAAAAACTGTTTTTT.

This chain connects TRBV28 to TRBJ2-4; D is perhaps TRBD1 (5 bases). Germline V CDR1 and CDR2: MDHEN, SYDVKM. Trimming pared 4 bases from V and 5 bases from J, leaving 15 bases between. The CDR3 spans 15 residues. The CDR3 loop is CASSSPGIVENIQYF. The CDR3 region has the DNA TGTGCCAGCAGTTCCCCAGGGATTGTAGAAAACATTCAGTACTTC.

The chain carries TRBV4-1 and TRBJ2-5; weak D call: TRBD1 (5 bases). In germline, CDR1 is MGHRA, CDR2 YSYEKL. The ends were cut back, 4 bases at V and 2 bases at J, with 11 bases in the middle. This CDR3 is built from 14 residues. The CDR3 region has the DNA TGCGCCAGCAGCCTAACGCAGGGTCAAGAGACCCAGTACTTC. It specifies CASSLTQGQETQYF.

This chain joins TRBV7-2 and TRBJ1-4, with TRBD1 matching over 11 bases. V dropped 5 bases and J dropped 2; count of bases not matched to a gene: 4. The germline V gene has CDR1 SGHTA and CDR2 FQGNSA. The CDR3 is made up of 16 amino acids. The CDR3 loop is CASSRGTGGTNEKLFF. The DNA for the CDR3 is TGTGCCAGCAGCAGAGGGACAGGGGGGACTAATGAAAAACTGTTTTTT.

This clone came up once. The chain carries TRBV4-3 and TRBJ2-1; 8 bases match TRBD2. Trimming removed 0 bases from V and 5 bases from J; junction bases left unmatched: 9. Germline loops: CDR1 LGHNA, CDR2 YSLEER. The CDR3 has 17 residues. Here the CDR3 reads CASSQDPAGGHHNEQFF. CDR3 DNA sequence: TGCGCCAGCAGCCAAGATCCTGCGGGAGGCCACCACAATGAGCAGTTCTTC.

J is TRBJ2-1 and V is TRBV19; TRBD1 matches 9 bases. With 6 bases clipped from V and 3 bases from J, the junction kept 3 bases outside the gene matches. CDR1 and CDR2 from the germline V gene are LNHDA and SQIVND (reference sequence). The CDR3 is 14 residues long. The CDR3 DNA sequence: TGTGCCAGTAGGGACAGGGGAGTCTACAATGAGCAGTTCTTC. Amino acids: CASRDRGVYNEQFF.

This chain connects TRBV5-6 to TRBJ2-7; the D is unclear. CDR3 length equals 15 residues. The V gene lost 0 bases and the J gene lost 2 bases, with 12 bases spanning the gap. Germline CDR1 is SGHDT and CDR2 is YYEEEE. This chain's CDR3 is CASSLAIEATYEQYF. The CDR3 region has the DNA TGTGCCAGCAGCTTGGCCATCGAGGCCACCTACGAGCAGTACTTC.

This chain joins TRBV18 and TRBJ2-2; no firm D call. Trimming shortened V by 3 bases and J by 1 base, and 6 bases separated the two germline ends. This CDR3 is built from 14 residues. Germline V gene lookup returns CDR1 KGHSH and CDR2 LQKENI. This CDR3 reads CASSPALNTGELFF. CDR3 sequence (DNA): TGTGCCAGCTCACCGGCTTTGAACACCGGGGAGCTGTTTTTT.

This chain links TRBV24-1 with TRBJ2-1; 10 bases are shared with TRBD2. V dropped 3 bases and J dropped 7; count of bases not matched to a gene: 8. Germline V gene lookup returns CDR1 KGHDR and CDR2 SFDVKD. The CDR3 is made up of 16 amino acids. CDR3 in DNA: TGTGCCACCAGTGATCCGCTAGCGGGAGAGCCTAATGAGCAGTTCTTC. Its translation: CATSDPLAGEPNEQFF.

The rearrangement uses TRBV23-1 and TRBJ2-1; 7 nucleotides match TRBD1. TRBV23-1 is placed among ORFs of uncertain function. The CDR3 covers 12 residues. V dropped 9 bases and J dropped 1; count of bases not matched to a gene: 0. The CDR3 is CARQGSYNEQFF. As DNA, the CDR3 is TGCGCCAGACAGGGGTCCTACAATGAGCAGTTCTTC.

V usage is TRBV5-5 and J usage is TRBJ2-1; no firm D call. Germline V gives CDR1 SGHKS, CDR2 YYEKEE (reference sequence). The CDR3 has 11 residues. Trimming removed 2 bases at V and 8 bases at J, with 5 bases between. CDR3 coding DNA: TGTGCCAGCAGCTTTAGGCATGAGCAGTTCTTC. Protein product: CASSFRHEQFF.

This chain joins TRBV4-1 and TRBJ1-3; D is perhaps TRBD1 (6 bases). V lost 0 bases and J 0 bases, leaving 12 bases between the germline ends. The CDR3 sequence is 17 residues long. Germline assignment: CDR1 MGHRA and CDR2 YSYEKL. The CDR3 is CASSQEGTSRSGNTIYF. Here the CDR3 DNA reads TGCGCCAGCAGCCAAGAGGGGACATCCCGCTCTGGAAACACCATATATTTT.

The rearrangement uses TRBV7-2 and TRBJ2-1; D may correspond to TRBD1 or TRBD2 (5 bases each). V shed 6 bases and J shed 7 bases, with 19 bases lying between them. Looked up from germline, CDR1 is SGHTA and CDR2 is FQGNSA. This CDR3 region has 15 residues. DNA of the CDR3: TGTGCCAGCAGGAGCAGGGACGGAGATCTAAATGAGCAGTTCTTC. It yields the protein CASRSRDGDLNEQFF.

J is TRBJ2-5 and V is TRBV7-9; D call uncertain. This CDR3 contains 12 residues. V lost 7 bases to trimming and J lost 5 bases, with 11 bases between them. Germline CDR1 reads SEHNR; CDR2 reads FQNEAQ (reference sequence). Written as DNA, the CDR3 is TGTGCCAGCAACTCCCGTTTGGAGACCCAGTACTTC. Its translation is CASNSRLETQYF.

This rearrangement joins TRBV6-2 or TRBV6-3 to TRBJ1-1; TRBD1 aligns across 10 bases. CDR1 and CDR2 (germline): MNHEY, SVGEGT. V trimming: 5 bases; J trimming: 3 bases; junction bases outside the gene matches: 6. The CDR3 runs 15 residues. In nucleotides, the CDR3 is TGTGCCAGCAGTCACGGGACAGGGGTCCACACTGAAGCTTTCTTT. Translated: CASSHGTGVHTEAFF.

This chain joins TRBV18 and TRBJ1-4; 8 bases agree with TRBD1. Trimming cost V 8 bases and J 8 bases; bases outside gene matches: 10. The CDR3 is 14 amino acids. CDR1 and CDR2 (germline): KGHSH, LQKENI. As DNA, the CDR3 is TGTGCCAGCACGCCGGGACAGGCCAGGGAAAAACTGTTTTTT. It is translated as CASTPGQAREKLFF.

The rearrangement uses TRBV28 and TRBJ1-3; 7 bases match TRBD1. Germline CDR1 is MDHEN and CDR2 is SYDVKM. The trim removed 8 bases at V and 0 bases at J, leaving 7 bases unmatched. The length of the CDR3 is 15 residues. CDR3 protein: CASANYRGSGNTIYF. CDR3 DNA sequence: TGTGCCAGCGCAAATTACAGGGGCTCTGGAAACACCATATATTTT.

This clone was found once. The CDR3 spells CASSLGAAGPPSRDTQYF. CDR3 in DNA: TGTGCCAGCAGCTTAGGTGCCGCGGGTCCCCCCTCTAGAGATACGCAGTATTTT. This chain links TRBV7-9 with TRBJ2-3, with a weak D call TRBD2 (5 bases). Trimming stripped 1 base from V and 5 bases from J, with 22 bases between. This CDR3 is 18 amino acids long. The V gene's germline CDR1 is SEHNR and CDR2 FQNEAQ (reference sequence).

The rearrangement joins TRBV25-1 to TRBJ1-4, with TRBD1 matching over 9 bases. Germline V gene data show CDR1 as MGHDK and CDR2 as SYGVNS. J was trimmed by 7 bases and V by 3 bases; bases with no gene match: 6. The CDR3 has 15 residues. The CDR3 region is CASSDIRQGGEKLFF. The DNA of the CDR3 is TGTGCCAGCAGTGATATAAGACAGGGGGGTGAAAAACTGTTTTTT.

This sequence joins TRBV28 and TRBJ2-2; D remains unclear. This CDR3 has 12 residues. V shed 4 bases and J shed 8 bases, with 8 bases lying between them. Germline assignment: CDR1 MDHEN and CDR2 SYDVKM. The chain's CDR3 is CASSWSAGELFF. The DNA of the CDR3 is TGTGCCAGCAGTTGGTCGGCTGGGGAGCTGTTTTTT.

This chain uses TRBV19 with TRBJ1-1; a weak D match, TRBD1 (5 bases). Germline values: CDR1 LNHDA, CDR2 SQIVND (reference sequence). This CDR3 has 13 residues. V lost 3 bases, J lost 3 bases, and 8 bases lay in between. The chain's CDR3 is CASSIWGDTEAFF. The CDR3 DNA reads TGTGCCAGTAGTATTTGGGGGGACACTGAAGCTTTCTTT.

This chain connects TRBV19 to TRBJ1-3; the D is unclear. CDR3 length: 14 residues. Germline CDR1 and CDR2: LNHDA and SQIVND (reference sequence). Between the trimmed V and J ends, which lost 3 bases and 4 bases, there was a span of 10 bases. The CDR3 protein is CASSILGSGNTIYF. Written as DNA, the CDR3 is TGTGCCAGTAGTATCTTGGGTTCCGGAAACACCATATATTTT.

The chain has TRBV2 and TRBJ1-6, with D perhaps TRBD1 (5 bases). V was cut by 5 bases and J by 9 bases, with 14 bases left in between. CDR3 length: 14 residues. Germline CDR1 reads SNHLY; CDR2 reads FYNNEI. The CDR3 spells CASSQGPFGSPLHF. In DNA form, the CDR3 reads TGTGCCAGCAGTCAGGGACCATTCGGTTCACCCCTCCACTTT.

The CDR3 sequence: CASTLTVISGNTIYF. The DNA of the CDR3 is TGTGCCAGCACCCTGACAGTTATCTCTGGAAACACCATATATTTT. The J gene is TRBJ1-3, the V gene TRBV6-1, with a tentative D call TRBD1 (5 bases). V was pared by 7 bases and J by 0 bases, with 13 bases between. This CDR3 is built from 15 residues. Germline CDR1 and CDR2: MNHNS and SASEGT.